A selection of T cell receptor beta chains follows, all from one sample in a study of regulatory T cells in long-lasting Graves disease. In TCRdb, the multiplex PCR reads were re-called with MiXCR into one record per CDR3 protein. This sample has 350,000 to 450,000 distinct CDR3 sequences, with 15% found just once. These data also formed part of another study, on T cells in Graves' hyperthyroidism and ophthalmopathy.

The sample was peripheral blood mononuclear cells (PBMCs), taken at new diagnosis, from a patient treated with antithyroid drugs. These receptors all stem from a woman aged 25 to 39 with Graves disease. CDR3s include the opening cysteine and the closing phenylalanine or tryptophan. The D gene is left open where the match is weak. The size of a clone is reported for some rows only, either as once, few or many, or as a class for expanded clones.

TRBJ2-4,-,TRBV25-1,TRBD1,TGTGCCAGCAGTGAATGGGGAGCTGGGACAGGCGGGAACATTCAGTACTTC,CASSEWGAGTGGNIQYF
TRBJ1-5,-,TRBV24-1,-,TGTGCCACCAGTGATCCGGACCAGGTGGGCCAGCCCCAGCATTTT,CATSDPDQVGQPQHF
TRBJ2-7,many,TRBV27,-,TGTGCCAGCAGTCCAAAGCCGAGCTCCTACGAGCAGTACTTC,CASSPKPSSYEQYF
TRBJ2-2,few,TRBV18,-,TGTGCCACCCCACCAGGGGGGTCGAACACCGGGGAGCTGTTTTTT,CATPPGGSNTGELFF
TRBJ2-2,many,TRBV3-1,-,TGTGCCAGCAGCCAAGGGTCGCGGAACACCGGGGAGCTGTTTTTT,CASSQGSRNTGELFF
TRBJ2-5,many,TRBV5-1,TRBD1,TGCGCCAGCAGCTTCCCCCCGGGACAGGGTGGGGAGACCCAGTACTTC,CASSFPPGQGGETQYF
TRBJ2-3,many,TRBV28,-,TGTGCCAGCAGTAGACCGTCTAGCACAGATACGCAGTATTTT,CASSRPSSTDTQYF
TRBJ1-4,many,TRBV2,TRBD1,TGTGCCAGCAGCGTCCGGGACAGGGTTAATGAAAAACTGTTTTTT,CASSVRDRVNEKLFF
TRBJ1-2,few,TRBV13,-,TGTGCTTCGAAGCGGGGCAGGGAGGATGGCTACACCTTC,CASKRGREDGYTF
TRBJ1-3,many,TRBV30,TRBD1,TGTGCCTGGAGAGGGGACAGGGTTGGAAACACCATATATTTT,CAWRGDRVGNTIYF
TRBJ2-5,many,TRBV15,-,TGTGCCACCAGCAGAGGATCAGTCCAAGAGACCCAGTACTTC,CATSRGSVQETQYF
TRBJ1-2,-,TRBV10-3,-,TGTGCCATCAGTGGCCAGAACTATGGCTACACCTTC,CAISGQNYGYTF
TRBJ2-7,many,TRBV30,-,TGTGCCTGGAGCGAGGGGGGATCCGAGCAGTACTTC,CAWSEGGSEQYF
TRBJ2-7,-,TRBV7-9,-,TGTGCCAGCAGCCCGTCGTTCACGAGTTACGAGCAGTACTTC,CASSPSFTSYEQYF
TRBJ2-1,-,TRBV20-1,-,TGCAGTGCCCGGGAGTTGAGTTACAATGGGCAGTTCTTC,CSARELSYNGQFF
TRBJ2-7,many,TRBV6-2/TRBV6-3,TRBD2,TGTGCCAGCAGTTACCCGGCTAGCGGGAGTGGGGAGCAGTACTTC,CASSYPASGSGEQYF
TRBJ2-3,many,TRBV11-2,-,TGTGCCAGCAGCCGAACAGGGAGTGGGGCCACAGATACGCAGTATTTT,CASSRTGSGATDTQYF
TRBJ2-1,many,TRBV5-1,TRBD2,TGCGCCAGCAGCTTGGAAACTAGCGGGCGTCATTTGTTCTTC,CASSLETSGRHLFF
TRBJ1-2,-,TRBV7-2,TRBD1,TGTGCCAGCAGCTGGGAAGACAGGGGGCTCGGTGGCTACACCTTC,CASSWEDRGLGGYTF
TRBJ2-1,many,TRBV4-1,-,TGCGCCAGCAGCCTGAGGGGTAGTCGAGGAGAGCAGTTCTTC,CASSLRGSRGEQFF
TRBJ2-3,many,TRBV20-1,-,TGCAGTGCTAGAATGGTGGTTTCATCAGATACGCAGTATTTT,CSARMVVSSDTQYF
TRBJ2-7,many,TRBV20-1,TRBD2,TGCAGTGCTAGAGATCCGGGACTAGACTACGAGCAGTACTTC,CSARDPGLDYEQYF
TRBJ2-7,few,TRBV29-1,TRBD2,TGCAGCGTTGAAGGGAGCGGGGAAACCTACGAGCAGTACTTC,CSVEGSGETYEQYF
TRBJ2-2,many,TRBV27,TRBD2,TGTGCCAGCAGCCCGGGACTAGCGTACGCGAACACCGGGGAGCTGTTTTTT,CASSPGLAYANTGELFF
TRBJ1-2,many,TRBV12-3/TRBV12-4,-,TGTGCCAGCAGTGTAAAAAGGGGTCCTAACTATGGCTACACCTTC,CASSVKRGPNYGYTF
TRBJ2-2,few,TRBV24-1,-,TGTGCCACCAGAGCGGTAGGCGGGGAGCTGTTTTTT,CATRAVGGELFF
TRBJ1-2,many,TRBV3-1,-,TGTGCCAGCAGCGACGCGGCAGCTAACTATGGCTACACCTTC,CASSDAAANYGYTF
TRBJ2-5,few,TRBV7-9,-,TGTGCCAGCAGCTTTAAACAAGAGACCCAGTACTTC,CASSFKQETQYF
TRBJ2-2,many,TRBV20-1,-,TGCAGTGCTAGAGAGTACACCGGGGAGCTGTTTTTT,CSAREYTGELFF
TRBJ2-7,-,TRBV28,-,TGTGCCAGCAGTACTAGGGTGGGGGCCTACGAGCAGTACTTC,CASSTRVGAYEQYF
TRBJ1-1,few,TRBV7-8,-,TGTGCCGGCCCACGATCCGTCGACTTGAACACTGAAGCTTTCTTT,CAGPRSVDLNTEAFF
TRBJ2-3,-,TRBV9,TRBD1,TGTGCCAGCACCCAGACAGGGGGCACAGATACGCAGTATTTT,CASTQTGGTDTQYF
TRBJ2-7,many,TRBV11-2,-,TGTGCCAGCAGCCCCCGCCCCTTTGACGAGCAGTACTTC,CASSPRPFDEQYF
TRBJ2-3,many,TRBV28,TRBD2,TGTGCCAGCAGTCCGCCGGGACTAGCGGTAAATACGCAGTATTTT,CASSPPGLAVNTQYF
TRBJ1-1,few,TRBV29-1,-,TGCAGCGTTGGGAACAGGACCTCCGAAGCTTTCTTT,CSVGNRTSEAFF
TRBJ2-1,-,TRBV6-1,TRBD2,TGTGCCAGCAGGGGACTAGCGGGAGGGCTTGATGAGCAGTTCTTC,CASRGLAGGLDEQFF
TRBJ2-3,-,TRBV2,-,TGTGCCAGCAGTTGGACAACTAGCACAGATACGCAGTATTTT,CASSWTTSTDTQYF
TRBJ2-5,many,TRBV29-1,TRBD1,TGCAGCGTGGGACAGTCGTACCAAGAGACCCAGTACTTC,CSVGQSYQETQYF
TRBJ1-1,-,TRBV19,-,TGTGCCAGTAGTCAAACACACAACACTGAAGCTTTCTTT,CASSQTHNTEAFF
TRBJ2-3,many,TRBV15,-,TGTGCCACCAGCGGGGGCAGAGATACGCAGTATTTT,CATSGGRDTQYF
TRBJ2-5,many,TRBV28,-,TGTGCCAGCAGTGCCAGACCTGGTACCCAGTACTTC,CASSARPGTQYF
TRBJ2-2,-,TRBV6-2/TRBV6-3,-,TGTGCCAGCAGTTACTCGAGTGGGGTCGGGGAGCTGTTTTTT,CASSYSSGVGELFF
TRBJ2-1,-,TRBV6-2/TRBV6-3,-,TGTGCCAGCAACCTGAGGACAGACTACAATGAGCAGTTCTTC,CASNLRTDYNEQFF
TRBJ2-5,-,TRBV28,TRBD2,TGTGCCAGCAGTTCCCCCTTACTAGCGGCCAAGGGATTAGAGACCCAGTACTTC,CASSSPLLAAKGLETQYF
TRBJ2-7,many,TRBV6-2/TRBV6-3,-,TGTGCCAGCAGTTACGGGACTCACTACGAGCAGTACTTC,CASSYGTHYEQYF
TRBJ2-5,few,TRBV4-1,-,TGCGCCAGCAGCCAAGACGGGACGGAGGGTTTCGAGACCCAGTACTTC,CASSQDGTEGFETQYF
TRBJ2-1,many,TRBV12-3/TRBV12-4,TRBD2,TGTGCCAGCAGTTTATCCAGCGGGAGCTCCTATGAGCAGTTCTTC,CASSLSSGSSYEQFF
TRBJ1-2,few,TRBV24-1,-,TGTGCCACCAATCAGGGTTCCCAAAACTATGGCTACACCTTC,CATNQGSQNYGYTF
TRBJ1-1,many,TRBV14,-,TGTGCCAGCAGCCAAGCCTGGGGGATCTCTGAAGCTTTCTTT,CASSQAWGISEAFF
TRBJ1-1,many,TRBV18,-,TGTGCCAGCTCACTTTGGGAGGGCGTGAACACTGAAGCTTTCTTT,CASSLWEGVNTEAFF
TRBJ2-5,many,TRBV12-3/TRBV12-4,-,TGTGCCAGCAGTTTATGGCGACAAGAGACCCAGTACTTC,CASSLWRQETQYF
TRBJ1-5,many,TRBV30,-,TGTGCCTGGAGTAGGTCACCGGGGTCTAGCAATCAGCCCCAGCATTTT,CAWSRSPGSSNQPQHF
TRBJ2-7,many,TRBV11-2,TRBD1,TGTGCCAGCAGCTTAGCCCCGGACAGGGTCTACGAGCAGTACTTC,CASSLAPDRVYEQYF
TRBJ2-1,many,TRBV11-3,-,TGTGCCAGCCGCGGACTCGACAATGAGCAGTTCTTC,CASRGLDNEQFF
TRBJ2-1,few,TRBV12-3/TRBV12-4,TRBD2,TGTGCCAGCAGTCTAGCGGGAGGACTTACTTACAATGAGCAGTTCTTC,CASSLAGGLTYNEQFF